This T cell receptor (beta chain) was recovered during a study of vaccination effects on CD4 cells after COVID-19 (dated by TCRdb to between 2020 and 2023). Some background on the complete study: Two doses of either the BNT162b2 or the mRNA-1273 mRNA SARS-CoV-2 vaccine were administered to participants. SARS-CoV-2 spike-specific CD4+ TCR repertoires from before and after mRNA vaccination were compared in COVID-19 convalescent patients and in infection-naive vaccine recipients. Altogether, about 10 COVID-19 convalescent patients and several SARS-CoV-2-naive healthy vaccine recipients made up the full study. The Oncomine TCR Beta short-read assay on an Illumina iSeq 100 was used to sequence cultures from other donors in the study. Study-wide findings and limitations: Marked clonal contraction was observed in both infection-induced and vaccine-induced clones at late post-vaccination timepoints, consistent with waning T cell responses. In healthy vaccine recipients, vaccine-induced clones were almost all SARS-CoV-2 mono-reactive, with only 1 of 255 being cross-reactive with common cold coronaviruses. The study was limited by a small number of convalescent patients, and early post-infection timepoints were lacking.

The CDR3 holds 12 amino acids from the cysteine to the phenylalanine. The CDR3 DNA has 36 bases and is translated from base 1. The junction shows trimming of 5 bases on V and 6 bases on J, plus 10 bases between the germline ends. The germline V gene sets CDR1 to MDHEN and CDR2 to SYDVKM. To identify antigen-specific CD4+ T cell clonotypes by their expansion, the ViraFEST assay first stimulated PBMC with viral peptide pools and then applied TCR sequencing. After less than 13 days of culture, CD4+ T cells were isolated with the EasySep CD4+ T cell isolation kit. The absence of prior SARS-CoV-2 infection in healthy vaccine recipients was confirmed by negative nucleocapsid antibodies before and after vaccination. A few million PBMC per well were cultured with approximately 10 ug/ml peptides in IMDM containing about 5% human AB serum, about 9.6 IU/ml IL-2 and gentamicin. Half of the culture medium was replaced with fresh IL-2-containing medium on days 3 and 7. Unless noted otherwise, every peptide stimulation condition was cultured in triplicate wells. Using Ficoll-Paque Plus gradient centrifugation, PBMC were separated from whole blood and then either used fresh or cryopreserved at -140C. The overlapping peptide pools covered the spike proteins of SARS-CoV-2 and of the common cold coronaviruses HCoV-NL63, HCoV-OC43 and HCoV-229E. The QIAamp micro DNA kit was used to extract genomic DNA from the cultured CD4+ T cells.

A remark on this clone: Its antigen remains unidentified. No qualities accompany the bases; no much larger clone lies one base away.

Receptors were amplified or captured by the immunoSEQ multiplex PCR assay. DNA from the CD4+ T cells that had been cultured and isolated underwent TCR beta CDR3 sequencing. The source study handled its data this way. Non-productive TCR sequences were removed, reads were trimmed to the CDR3 region, and CDR3s of at least 7 amino acids were retained. The MANAFEST web app was used to identify antigen-specific clonotypes by comparing expansion in peptide wells with expansion in reference cultures. To be called positive, a clone needed expansion at FDR<0.05 compared with the reference and with all other wells, an odds ratio greater than 5, and a frequency greater than 0.1% in two replicate wells. Clonotypes significantly expanded in SARS-CoV-2 spike wells and in at least one common cold coronavirus spike condition were defined as cross-reactive. Levenshtein distance calculated with the stringdist R package was used to assess CDR3 similarity, and unrooted trees were constructed with ape in R 3.6.1. TCRdb's version of the immuneACCESS table is confined to in-frame rearrangements and falls short of the full clone set. An unresolved V gene accounts for under half of the shortfall where checked; the remainder is of unknown origin. Clone size and the V and J calls come from that table; the DNA yielded D and trimming. For this sample the table gives tens of thousands of clones, of which roughly 73% were detected only once. The ten largest make up just over 6% of the sample.

This receptor was taken from a human donor who received a COVID-19 vaccine. This chain joins TRBV28 to TRBJ1-1, with the D segment identity uncertain. The sequencing here drew on CD4+ T cells from PBMCs cultured with HCoV-OC43 spike peptides, taken before COVID-19 vaccination. The sample's cell subset or site label, decoded: HCoV-OC43 spike overlapping peptide pool stimulation. CDR3 sequence: CASSLLRAEAFF. In nucleotides, the sequence is TGTGCCAGCAGTCTTCTTAGGGCTGAAGCTTTCTTT.